The source of this TCR beta chain is a study of patients and donors after allogeneic stem cell transplantation. TCRdb re-analysed the RT-PCR reads in MiXCR, keeping a single row per CDR3 protein. Here the sample spans 200,000 to 250,000 distinct CDR3 sequences, roughly 13% being singletons. CDR1 SGHTA and CDR2 FQGNSA come from the germline V gene. The CDR3 is made up of 17 amino acids. V shed 5 bases, J shed 4 bases, and the junction held 12 bases outside the gene matches. The sample consisted of blood, either unsorted or a sorted T cell fraction (not recorded which). V and J are TRBV7-2 and TRBJ2-2; 8 bases line up with TRBD2. The TCR was taken from a human donor who was either an allogeneic HSCT recipient or a stem cell or donor lymphocyte infusion donor (not recorded which). It is not recorded whose cells these are; they may come from a transplant donor. In nucleotides, the CDR3 is TGTGCCAGCAGCCGCGGGGGGCGGGGGGTCCGCACCGGGGAGCTGTTTTTT. Translation: CASSRGGRGVRTGELFF.